Shown below are 5 T cell receptor beta chains from a single sample sequenced in a study of control samples from healthy donors and cancer patients. Repertoires were generated with immunoSEQ multiplex PCR, while TCRdb's copy carries only in-frame clones and drops some. The sample has about 120,000 clones; about 93% are singletons. Input material: PBMCs. Source of these receptors: a man between 45 and 60 years old with head and neck cancer.

Remarks on this clone: This sample includes further DNA sequences coding for the same CDR3. The genes are TRBV27 and TRBJ2-3; D gene uncertain. The CDR3 runs to 13 residues. Germline CDR1 is MNHEY and CDR2 is SMNVEV (reference sequence). Trimming stripped 4 bases from V and 1 base from J, with 6 bases between. The CDR3 DNA follows: TGTGCCAGCAGTTATCGGGGCACAGATACGCAGTATTTT. It codes for CASSYRGTDTQYF.

The chain joins TRBV5-1 to TRBJ2-5, with 10 bases matching TRBD2. The CDR3 contains 15 residues. Germline CDR1 is SGHRS and CDR2 is YFSETQ. V was pared by 0 bases and J by 13 bases, with 12 bases of the junction left unmatched. In nucleotides, the CDR3 is TGCGCCAGCAGCTTGGCCGTAGCTAGCGGGGGTTTTTGGTACTTC. The encoded protein is CASSLAVASGGFWYF.

The J gene is TRBJ2-3, the V gene TRBV7-9; no firm D call. Per the germline V gene, CDR1 is SEHNR and CDR2 is FQNEAQ (reference sequence). V was pared by 1 base and J by 6 bases, with 2 bases between. The CDR3 consists of 11 residues. The CDR3 region has the DNA TGTGCCAGCAGCTTAGTTGATACGCAGTATTTT. It is translated as CASSLVDTQYF.

In DNA form, the CDR3 reads TGTGCCATCAGTGAGTCTGAGGGGGTCCTAGATACGCAGTATTTT. Its translation: CAISESEGVLDTQYF. The rearrangement uses TRBV10-3 and TRBJ2-3; D might be TRBD1 (6 bases). The V and J ends lost 0 bases and 5 bases respectively, with 12 bases between them. Germline CDR1 reads ENHRY; CDR2 reads SYGVKD. The CDR3 runs 15 residues.

The chain couples TRBV7-9 to TRBJ2-5; D perhaps matches TRBD2 (6 bases). Germline loops: CDR1 SEHNR, CDR2 FQNEAQ (reference sequence). Trimming cost V 5 bases and J 5 bases, with 12 bases left between them. The CDR3 runs 13 residues. The CDR3 protein is CASSGGARETQYF. DNA of the CDR3: TGTGCCAGCAGCGGCGGGGCCAGGGAGACCCAGTACTTC.